Ten or more counts support the clone carrying this T cell receptor beta chain. The antigen remains unidentified. The data are from a study of T cells in Graves' hyperthyroidism and ophthalmopathy. Study-wide results and limits: With a median lead of about 6.9 months before onset, the model predicted ophthalmopathy.

Amplification targeted TCR beta CDR3 regions from RNA transcripts. With the HTBI primer set, the TCR CDR3 went through a first round of RT-PCR. TCRdb recomputed calls from the multiplex PCR reads with MiXCR, one row per CDR3 protein. The table includes around 500,000 distinct CDR3 sequences, approximately 23% detected once. Germline assignment: CDR1 SGHTA and CDR2 FQGNSA. This CDR3 is built from 14 residues. Trimming removed 2 bases at V and 8 bases at J, with 15 bases between. What was sequenced was blood. The source is a woman in her 70s with Graves' ophthalmopathy. V gene TRBV7-2 combines with J gene TRBJ1-2; no firm D call. The CDR3, as DNA: TGTGCCAGCAGCTTAAACCCGACGGACCGCGGCTACACCTTC. Encoded protein: CASSLNPTDRGYTF.